The entry that follows covers one T cell receptor (beta chain) sequence. The table came from immunoSEQ multiplex PCR; TCRdb's copy has only in-frame clones and leaves some out. The sample gives 40,000 to 45,000 clones, 65% to 75% of which show up once; approximately 10% is in the top ten. This specimen comes from a study of radiotherapy plus CTLA-4 blockade in lung cancer. V dropped 7 bases and J dropped 8 bases, with 20 bases sitting between them. Germline V lookup: CDR1 MNHNS, CDR2 SASEGT. The CDR3 totals 14 residues. This receptor was taken from a human donor with non-small cell lung cancer who had stable disease on radiotherapy plus ipilimumab. The chain uses TRBV6-1 and TRBJ1-2; D might be TRBD1 (5 bases). Sequenced here: peripheral blood, sampled from a patient treated with radiotherapy plus ipilimumab. CDR3 sequence: CASKRHGGDGGYTF. The CDR3 nucleotides read TGTGCCAGCAAGCGGCATGGAGGGGATGGGGGCTACACCTTC.